This T cell receptor beta chain emerged from a study of OX40 agonist ivuxolimab in advanced cancers. Notes on the research overall: The costimulatory receptor OX40 (CD134) was targeted by ivuxolimab, a fully human IgG2 agonistic monoclonal antibody. Intravenous ivuxolimab was administered to patients every 2 weeks at six dose levels: 0.01, 0.1, 0.3, 1.5, 3 and 10 mg/kg. Of the approximately 54 dose-escalation patients, hepatocellular carcinoma was present in around 19, melanoma in approximately 15, renal cell carcinoma in 9 and head and neck cancer in 9. A male proportion of 70% to 90% and a mean age of approximately 58 years, ranging from about 23 to 90, were recorded for the dose-escalation cohort. Prior anti-PD-1, anti-PD-L1 or anti-CTLA-4 therapy was permitted, and about two fifths of dose-escalation patients had received checkpoint inhibitors. Partial responses were achieved by three dose-escalation patients, of whom one had hepatocellular carcinoma and two had cutaneous melanoma. The point of sequencing TCRbeta in the periphery was to test whether ivuxolimab changed TCR sequence diversity and drove clonal T-cell expansion. The paper reports the monotherapy dose-escalation portion (N of about 47 patients) of the phase I ivuxolimab trial.

Patients with a history of autoimmune disease or receiving systemic immunosuppression were excluded from the trial. Peripheral blood for TCR sequencing was drawn from every dose cohort at baseline, at cycle 4 day 1 and at cycle 7 day 1. The samples were taken from a phase I, first-in-human, multicenter, open-label dose-escalation trial of ivuxolimab. Adults with locally advanced or metastatic head and neck squamous cell, hepatocellular, melanoma or renal cell carcinoma were enrolled in the trial. Before TCR sequencing, CD4+ T cells and CD8+ T cells were sorted from peripheral blood as separate populations. The cysteine opens and the phenylalanine closes a CDR3 of 14 amino acids. CDR3 DNA only is kept here, 42 bases in frame from base 1. Relative to germline, V is 4 bases shorter and J is 0 bases shorter, with 8 bases between their ends. According to the germline V gene, CDR1 reads SGDLS and CDR2 reads YYNGEE.

Overall study results and their limits: Clonal expansion of both CD4+ and CD8+ blood T cells was observed from baseline to week 6 at doses 0.1 to 3.0 mg/kg. The antigen specificity of the clonally expanded peripheral T cells was not determined. In the 0.1-3.0 mg/kg groups, partial responders had among the lowest normalized peripheral clonal expansion, particularly in CD8+ T cells. After ivuxolimab, more expanded clones were found on average in CD8+ T cells than in CD4+ T cells. Low levels of normalized T-cell clonal expansion were also seen in some nonresponding patients.

Comments on this clone: Its specific antigen is unknown. Base qualities are not recorded, but no much larger clone differs from it by a single base.

To sequence the TCRbeta CDR3 region, genomic DNA was isolated from the sorted cells. The immunoSEQ Assay was used to sequence the TCRbeta CDR3 regions. In TCRdb, the immuneACCESS table is reduced to in-frame sequences with V and J assigned. These tables do not hold every clone; where another copy was compared, an unresolved V gene accounts for under half, and the others remain unexplained. Recorded for this sample are approximately 58,000 clones; approximately 90% of them occurred a single time. 0.76% of the sample is taken by the ten largest. The receptor chain draws on TRBV9 and TRBJ1-3; too little of a D gene remains to name it. Sample: CD4+ or CD8+ T cells sorted from blood, taken in a trial of the OX40 agonist ivuxolimab. This TCR was recovered from an adult with an advanced solid tumor such as melanoma, head and neck, liver or kidney cancer. DNA sequence: TGTGCCAGCAGCCCCTCCAACTCTGGAAACACCATATATTTT. This codes for CASSPSNSGNTIYF.